This T cell receptor (beta chain) was captured by sequencing in a study of OX40 agonist ivuxolimab in advanced cancers. As for this clone: Its antigen is not known.

The CDR3 length is 12 residues. Trimming shortened V by 1 base and J by 6 bases, and 7 bases separated the two germline ends. CDR1 and CDR2 from the germline V gene are SGHNT and YYREEE (reference sequence). The study, taken as a whole, reports: Nonresponders included some who also had low normalized T-cell clonal expansion.

The repertoire was sequenced with immunoSEQ multiplex PCR; TCRdb's copy has only in-frame clones and lacks some. The sample carries 50,000 to 60,000 clones, around 90% recorded once. The sequencing used CD4+ or CD8+ T cells sorted from blood, collected in a trial of the OX40 agonist ivuxolimab. The chain has TRBV5-4 and TRBJ1-2, with D possibly matching TRBD1 (5 bases). This clonotype was sampled from an adult with an advanced solid tumor such as melanoma, head and neck, liver or kidney cancer. Here the CDR3 reads CASSLWGHGYTF. In DNA form, the CDR3 reads TGTGCCAGCAGCTTGTGGGGCCATGGCTACACCTTC.